This T cell receptor (beta chain) was identified in a study of blood T cell repertoires in COVID-19. About the study: PBMCs, B-cell-depleted T cells, or T cells were the source of the cDNA or gDNA that made up the material.

This table comes from immunoSEQ multiplex PCR, and its TCRdb copy is limited to in-frame clones, with some not included. Of about 140,000 clones in the sample, under 90% were seen once. The J segment lost 3 bases and the V segment lost 3 bases, leaving 10 bases of the junction unmatched. This CDR3 has 19 amino acids. Germline V CDR1 and CDR2: SGHTA, FQGNSA. Researchers sorted participants into cohorts using their self-reported clinical history. Participants in the exposed group had met a COVID-19 case in the 2 weeks before joining the study. This chain joins TRBV7-2 and TRBJ2-3; TRBD2 matches 15 bases. The TCR was taken from a woman aged 18-30 years who had been exposed to COVID-19. Sequencing was carried out using PBMCs or T cells enriched from blood (not recorded which). CDR3 nucleotides: TGTGCCAGCAGCTTGCTACCAGGACTAGCGGGAGGGGTGACAGATACGCAGTATTTT. Translated, it gives CASSLLPGLAGGVTDTQYF. Full variable domain (missing parts from reference TRBV7-2 and TRBJ2-3): GAGVSQSPSNKVTEKGKDVELRCDPISGHTALYWYRQSLGQGLEFLIYFQGNSAPDKSGLPSDRFSAERTGGSVSTLTIQRTQQEDSAVYLCASSLLPGLAGGVTDTQYFGPGTRLTVL.